This section outlines one T cell receptor beta chain sequence together with its context. This sample is drawn from a study of blood T cell repertoires in COVID-19. The wider study: Some COVID-19 samples were acute and others convalescent; all came from the United States, Italy and Spain. In each case, the material was cDNA or gDNA derived from T cells, B-cell-depleted T cells, or PBMCs.

Germline CDR1 LGHNT, CDR2 FRNRAP. This CDR3 spans 17 amino acids. V gave up 2 bases and J gave up 3 bases, with 14 bases separating them. Method: immunoSEQ multiplex PCR; TCRdb's copy keeps in-frame clones and lacks some. This table holds approximately 440,000 clones, approximately 89% found once. The specimen sequenced was peripheral blood. The V gene is TRBV12-5, the J gene TRBJ2-6; D call uncertain. The sequence was obtained from a woman in her 50s with COVID-19, enrolled during active disease. In DNA form, the CDR3 reads TGTGCTAGTGGTTTGCAGATTCGTAGCAGTGGGGCCAACGTCCTGACTTTC. Residues: CASGLQIRSSGANVLTF.